Below are 2 T cell receptor beta chains sequenced from a single sample in a study of blood T cell repertoires in COVID-19. Sequencing was performed with immunoSEQ multiplex PCR; in TCRdb, only in-frame clones are kept and a portion is missing. The sample holds around 50,000 clones; 70% to 90% are singletons and the top ten take 4% to 5.5%. Specimen: peripheral blood. All receptors come from a man aged 40-55 years with active COVID-19.

This CDR3 reads CASSQRGWGEKLFF. The CDR3, as DNA: TGTGCCAGCAGCCAAAGGGGCTGGGGTGAAAAACTGTTTTTT. The chain is built from TRBV3-1 (or the pseudogene TRBV3-2) and TRBJ1-4, with TRBD1 as a possible D gene (5 bases). The CDR3 is made up of 14 amino acids. V lost 2 bases and J 7 bases, leaving 11 bases between the germline ends. Looked up from germline, CDR1 is LGHDT and CDR2 is YNNKEL (reference sequence).

The rearrangement links TRBV19 to TRBJ2-5, with 7 bases aligning to TRBD1. Looked up from germline, CDR1 is LNHDA and CDR2 is SQIVND (reference sequence). The V gene end was trimmed by 4 bases and the J gene end by 2 bases; junction bases not matched to a gene: 7. CDR3 length: 15 residues. The CDR3 reads CASSSRGGWQETQYF. The CDR3 region has the DNA TGTGCCAGTAGTAGTCGAGGGGGCTGGCAAGAGACCCAGTACTTC.